Listed below are T cell receptor beta chains from one sample, sequenced in a study of blood T cell repertoires in COVID-19. Sequencing was performed with immunoSEQ multiplex PCR; in TCRdb, only in-frame clones are kept and a portion is missing. The repertoire has 100,000 or so clones, roughly 90% of them found once; the top ten carry about 1%. Sequencing was done on a sample of peripheral blood. These receptors were obtained from a man in his fifties or sixties with acute or convalescent COVID-19. CDR3s include the opening cysteine and the closing phenylalanine or tryptophan. The D gene is left open where the match is weak.

TRBV6-5	TRBD2	TRBJ2-3	CASSSSSGRAMDTQYF
TRBV28	-	TRBJ1-1	CASSLYSGTEAFF
TRBV5-1	-	TRBJ2-3	CASSLDSSSTDTQYF
TRBV5-8	-	TRBJ1-2	CASSPGSGYGYTF
TRBV28	-	TRBJ2-5	CASSYSGRETQYF
TRBV28	TRBD1	TRBJ1-6	CASISTGGYSPLHF
TRBV4-1	TRBD2	TRBJ2-1	CASSQVRRASGIGEQFF
TRBV27	TRBD1	TRBJ1-5	CASSLVGQGSNQPQHF
TRBV3-1/TRBV3-2	-	TRBJ2-1	CASSQEYSFQFF
TRBV24-1	TRBD1	TRBJ2-2	CATSDLRDRGREVTGELFF
TRBV6-5	-	TRBJ1-6	CASSYYRSYNSPLHF
TRBV5-1	TRBD1	TRBJ1-5	CASSPGTGHQPQHF
TRBV2	TRBD1	TRBJ1-5	CASSKTGVGNQPQHF
TRBV7-3	-	TRBJ2-3	CASSLQGGLTDTQYF
TRBV29-1	-	TRBJ1-3	CSVADGGGGNTIYF
TRBV19	TRBD2	TRBJ2-3	CASSIEGGGTDTQYF
TRBV24-1	TRBD1	TRBJ2-1	CATSDLLGTGSNEQFF
TRBV6-5	-	TRBJ2-2	CASTPIAENTGELFF
TRBV7-3	TRBD1	TRBJ2-2	CASRSGTGNTGELFF
TRBV27	TRBD1	TRBJ2-7	CASSPGQGYEQYF
TRBV29-1	-	TRBJ1-2	CSVEDGGGSYGYTF
TRBV5-4	TRBD1	TRBJ2-3	CASSWGTGGPTDTQYF
TRBV28	-	TRBJ1-3	CASSFPGSSNTIYF
TRBV19	-	TRBJ1-5	CAGGHISNQPQHF
TRBV11-2	TRBD2	TRBJ2-7	CASSPQVGASGSRQYF
TRBV7-9	TRBD1	TRBJ2-7	CASSRDRAYEQYF
TRBV7-3	-	TRBJ1-3	CASSETGTGNTIYF
TRBV30	-	TRBJ2-1	CAWSAGGGAWNEQFF
TRBV7-9	TRBD1	TRBJ1-1	CASSQRQGWNTEAFF
TRBV6-5	TRBD1	TRBJ1-1	CATRTGAVTEAFF
TRBV11-2	-	TRBJ1-3	CASSLSQAGGRNTIYF
TRBV15	-	TRBJ1-5	CATSRDNRDQPQHF
TRBV3-1/TRBV3-2	-	TRBJ1-1	CASSQSGGSSTEAFF
TRBV9	TRBD2	TRBJ2-5	CASSAETPGGGTQYF
TRBV4-2	-	TRBJ1-1	CASSQGQGRGVTEAFF
TRBV5-1	TRBD1	TRBJ2-1	CASRSGTGRSYNEQFF
TRBV6-1	-	TRBJ2-5	CASSEGGVGETQYF
TRBV29-1	-	TRBJ1-1	CSVSGGAGSGTEAFF